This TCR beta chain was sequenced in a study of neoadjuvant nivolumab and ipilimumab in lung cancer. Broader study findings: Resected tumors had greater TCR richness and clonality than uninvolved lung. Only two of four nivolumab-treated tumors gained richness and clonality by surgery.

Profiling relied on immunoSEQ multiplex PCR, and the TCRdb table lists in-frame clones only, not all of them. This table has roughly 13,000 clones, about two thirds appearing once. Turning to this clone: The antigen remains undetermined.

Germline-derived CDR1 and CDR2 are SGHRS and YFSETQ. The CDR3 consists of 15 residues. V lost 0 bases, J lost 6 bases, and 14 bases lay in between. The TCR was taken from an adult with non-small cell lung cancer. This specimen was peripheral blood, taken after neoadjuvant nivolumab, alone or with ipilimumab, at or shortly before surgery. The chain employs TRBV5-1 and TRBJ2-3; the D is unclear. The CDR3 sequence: CASSLERVGPDTQYF. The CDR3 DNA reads TGCGCCAGCAGCTTGGAAAGAGTTGGACCGGATACGCAGTATTTT.